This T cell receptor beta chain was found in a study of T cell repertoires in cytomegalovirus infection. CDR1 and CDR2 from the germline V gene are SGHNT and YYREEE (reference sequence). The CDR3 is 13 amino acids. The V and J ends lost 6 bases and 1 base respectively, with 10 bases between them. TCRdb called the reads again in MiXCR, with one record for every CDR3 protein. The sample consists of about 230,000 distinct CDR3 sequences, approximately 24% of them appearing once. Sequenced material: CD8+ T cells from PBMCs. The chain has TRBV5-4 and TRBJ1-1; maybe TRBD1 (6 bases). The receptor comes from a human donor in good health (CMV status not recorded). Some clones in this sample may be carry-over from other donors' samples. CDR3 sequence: CASNRGANTEAFF. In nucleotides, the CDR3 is TGTGCCAGCAATAGGGGGGCGAACACTGAAGCTTTCTTT.